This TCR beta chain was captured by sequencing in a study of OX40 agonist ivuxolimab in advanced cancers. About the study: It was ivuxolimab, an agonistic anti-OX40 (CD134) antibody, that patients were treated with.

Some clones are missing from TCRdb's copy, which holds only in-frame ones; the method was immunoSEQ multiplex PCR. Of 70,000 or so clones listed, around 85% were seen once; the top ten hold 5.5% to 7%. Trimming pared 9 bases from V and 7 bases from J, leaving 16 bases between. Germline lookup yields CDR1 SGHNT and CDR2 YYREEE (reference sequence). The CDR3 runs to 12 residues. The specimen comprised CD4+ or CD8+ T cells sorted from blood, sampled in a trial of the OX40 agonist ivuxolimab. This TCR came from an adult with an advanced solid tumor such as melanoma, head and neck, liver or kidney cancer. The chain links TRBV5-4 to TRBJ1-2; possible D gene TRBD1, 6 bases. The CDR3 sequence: CATTGGATGYTF. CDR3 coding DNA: TGTGCCACCACGGGGGGGGCGACTGGCTACACCTTC.